Listed below are T cell receptor beta chains from one sample, sequenced in a study of blood T cell repertoires in COVID-19. TCRdb's table, derived via immunoSEQ multiplex PCR, lists solely in-frame clones and lacks some. The sample lists 350,000 or so clones, 88% seen once, with 1.5% to 2% in the top ten. Sequencing input: peripheral blood. Source of these receptors: a young woman with COVID-19, enrolled during active disease. Each CDR3 is given with its conserved first and last residue. Fields, in order: J gene, D gene, clone size, V gene, CDR3 DNA, CDR3 protein. A D gene is named only where the DNA matches it firmly. A clone size is listed for some rows: how often the clone was seen (once, few, many), or a class if it is expanded.

j_gene: TRBJ2-1
d_gene: TRBD2
abundance: -
v_gene: TRBV11-3
CDR3nt: TGTGCCAGCAGCTCCCGGGGGGGCACCTACAATGAGCAGTTCTTC
CDR3aa: CASSSRGGTYNEQFF

j_gene: TRBJ1-1
d_gene: TRBD1
abundance: -
v_gene: TRBV28
CDR3nt: TGTGCCAGCAGTTTGACCGGACAGGGGGCGGCTAGGCACACTGAAGCTTTCTTT
CDR3aa: CASSLTGQGAARHTEAFF

j_gene: TRBJ2-7
d_gene: -
abundance: -
v_gene: TRBV7-8
CDR3nt: TGTGCCAGCAGCCCTGGGCCTGACTACGAGCAGTACTTC
CDR3aa: CASSPGPDYEQYF

j_gene: TRBJ1-5
d_gene: TRBD1
abundance: once
v_gene: TRBV6-1
CDR3nt: TGTGCCAGCAGTGACCCAACAGGGGGCTTAATGATTGGCAATCAGCCCCAGCATTTT
CDR3aa: CASSDPTGGLMIGNQPQHF

j_gene: TRBJ1-1
d_gene: TRBD1
abundance: -
v_gene: TRBV7-2
CDR3nt: TGTGCCAGCAGCTTAGTGGGACAGGGTGGGGGTACTGAAGCTTTCTTT
CDR3aa: CASSLVGQGGGTEAFF

j_gene: TRBJ1-2
d_gene: -
abundance: once
v_gene: TRBV2
CDR3nt: TGTGCCAGCAGCCCCACCGGGACAAGCTATGGCTACACCTTC
CDR3aa: CASSPTGTSYGYTF

j_gene: TRBJ1-1
d_gene: TRBD1
abundance: -
v_gene: TRBV14
CDR3nt: TGTGCCAGCAGCCAAGGCCTGACAGGGGGCTCCATGAACACTGAAGCTTTCTTT
CDR3aa: CASSQGLTGGSMNTEAFF

j_gene: TRBJ2-3
d_gene: TRBD1
abundance: -
v_gene: TRBV6-1
CDR3nt: TGTGCCAGCAGTGAAGTAAGGGGGCACACAGATACGCAGTATTTT
CDR3aa: CASSEVRGHTDTQYF

j_gene: TRBJ2-3
d_gene: -
abundance: -
v_gene: TRBV5-1
CDR3nt: TGCGCCAGCAGCTTCCGGGGATCTAGCACAGATACGCAGTATTTT
CDR3aa: CASSFRGSSTDTQYF

j_gene: TRBJ1-6
d_gene: -
abundance: -
v_gene: TRBV12-3/TRBV12-4
CDR3nt: TGTGCCAGCACTGGGCAGAATAATTCACCCCTCCACTTT
CDR3aa: CASTGQNNSPLHF

j_gene: TRBJ2-1
d_gene: -
abundance: -
v_gene: TRBV21-1
CDR3nt: TGTGCCAGCAGCAGGGAAGAGCGGGGGGGATACAATGAGCAGTTCTTC
CDR3aa: CASSREERGGYNEQFF

j_gene: TRBJ2-5
d_gene: -
abundance: -
v_gene: TRBV5-1
CDR3nt: TGCGCCAGCAGCTTGGCCCTTTGGGGGGGGCCCAACCAAGAGACCCAGTACTTC
CDR3aa: CASSLALWGGPNQETQYF

j_gene: TRBJ2-3
d_gene: -
abundance: -
v_gene: TRBV21-1
CDR3nt: TGTGCCCAGGAGAGGTCCCGGGACAGGGTCGCAGATACGCAGTATTTT
CDR3aa: CAQERSRDRVADTQYF

j_gene: TRBJ1-1
d_gene: -
abundance: -
v_gene: TRBV28
CDR3nt: TGTGCCAGCAGTACCGGACAGCTGAACACTGAAGCTTTCTTT
CDR3aa: CASSTGQLNTEAFF

j_gene: TRBJ1-2
d_gene: -
abundance: once
v_gene: TRBV7-2
CDR3nt: TGTGCCAGCAGCGAGAGGCCAGGGTCGCTTTCTGGCTACACCTTC
CDR3aa: CASSERPGSLSGYTF

j_gene: TRBJ1-4
d_gene: -
abundance: -
v_gene: TRBV5-1
CDR3nt: TGCGCCAGCAGCCCCATAGAGGCGTCGCGTGAAAAACTGTTTTTT
CDR3aa: CASSPIEASREKLFF

j_gene: TRBJ2-3
d_gene: -
abundance: -
v_gene: TRBV30
CDR3nt: TGTGCCTGCATGCCGTGGACGGGGGCAGATACGCAGTATTTT
CDR3aa: CACMPWTGADTQYF

j_gene: TRBJ2-3
d_gene: -
abundance: -
v_gene: TRBV4-1
CDR3nt: TGCGCCAGCAGCCATGAAGCAGACAGTCCGCGGAGAGATACGCAGTATTTT
CDR3aa: CASSHEADSPRRDTQYF

j_gene: TRBJ1-5
d_gene: TRBD1
abundance: -
v_gene: TRBV3-1/TRBV3-2
CDR3nt: TGTGCCAGCAGCCAAGGGACAGGGGGGTTTCGGCCCCAGCATTTT
CDR3aa: CASSQGTGGFRPQHF

j_gene: TRBJ2-2
d_gene: TRBD2
abundance: -
v_gene: TRBV4-3
CDR3nt: TGCGCCAGCAGCCAAGAAAGCCGGGGCGGGAGTCGCACCGGGGAGCTGTTTTTT
CDR3aa: CASSQESRGGSRTGELFF

j_gene: TRBJ2-1
d_gene: TRBD2
abundance: once
v_gene: TRBV7-2
CDR3nt: TGTGCCAGCAGCCGGGGGGGGGAGTCCAATGAGCAGTTCTTC
CDR3aa: CASSRGGESNEQFF

j_gene: TRBJ2-1
d_gene: -
abundance: once
v_gene: TRBV12-3/TRBV12-4
CDR3nt: TGTGCCAGCACAGGGATTGGGCCCAATGAGCAGTTCTTC
CDR3aa: CASTGIGPNEQFF

j_gene: TRBJ1-2
d_gene: -
abundance: few
v_gene: TRBV19
CDR3nt: TGTGCCAGTAGTAATCCGACAGAAACCTATGGCTACACCTTC
CDR3aa: CASSNPTETYGYTF

j_gene: TRBJ1-6
d_gene: -
abundance: -
v_gene: TRBV21-1
CDR3nt: TGTGCCAGCAGCAACGGTAGATCACCCCTCCACTTT
CDR3aa: CASSNGRSPLHF

j_gene: TRBJ2-1
d_gene: TRBD2
abundance: -
v_gene: TRBV11-2
CDR3nt: TGTGCCAGCAGGAGGAGTGCGGGGGGGAACTACAATGAGCAGTTCTTC
CDR3aa: CASRRSAGGNYNEQFF

j_gene: TRBJ2-7
d_gene: -
abundance: -
v_gene: TRBV4-1
CDR3nt: TGCGCCAGCAGCCAACCAGTCGGGGACTACGAGCAGTACTTC
CDR3aa: CASSQPVGDYEQYF

j_gene: TRBJ1-2
d_gene: -
abundance: -
v_gene: TRBV28
CDR3nt: TGTGCCAGCAGTTTCTCGGACAGAAAGGGCTACACCTTC
CDR3aa: CASSFSDRKGYTF

j_gene: TRBJ1-1
d_gene: TRBD1
abundance: -
v_gene: TRBV2
CDR3nt: TGTGCCAGCAGGGGACAGGGGTTGATGAACACTGAAGCTTTCTTT
CDR3aa: CASRGQGLMNTEAFF

j_gene: TRBJ1-6
d_gene: -
abundance: -
v_gene: TRBV4-1
CDR3nt: TGCGCCAGCAGCCAAGATATAAGGCGGGCGGATAATTCACCCCTCCACTTT
CDR3aa: CASSQDIRRADNSPLHF

j_gene: TRBJ2-3
d_gene: TRBD2
abundance: -
v_gene: TRBV9
CDR3nt: TGTGCCAGCAGCTCCCCTGAGCGGGGGGGCCGGGCAGATACGCAGTATTTT
CDR3aa: CASSSPERGGRADTQYF

j_gene: TRBJ2-7
d_gene: TRBD2
abundance: -
v_gene: TRBV18
CDR3nt: TGTGCCAGCTCACCACGGGACTACCTTGACGAGCAGTACTTC
CDR3aa: CASSPRDYLDEQYF

j_gene: TRBJ1-4
d_gene: -
abundance: once
v_gene: TRBV4-2
CDR3nt: TGTGCCAGCAGCCAAGATCAGGGTAGGGCAACTAATGAAAAACTGTTTTTT
CDR3aa: CASSQDQGRATNEKLFF

j_gene: TRBJ2-7
d_gene: TRBD1
abundance: -
v_gene: TRBV15
CDR3nt: TGTGCCACCCAAATCGACAGGGGTAAACTCGAGCAGTACTTC
CDR3aa: CATQIDRGKLEQYF

j_gene: TRBJ2-1
d_gene: TRBD2
abundance: -
v_gene: TRBV4-2
CDR3nt: TGTGCCAGCAGCCAAGTGGCTAGCGGGGGTTACAATGAGCAGTTCTTC
CDR3aa: CASSQVASGGYNEQFF

j_gene: TRBJ1-5
d_gene: -
abundance: few
v_gene: TRBV5-1
CDR3nt: TGCGCCAGCAGCCTGGAAGGGGCAAGCAATCAGCCCCAGCATTTT
CDR3aa: CASSLEGASNQPQHF

j_gene: TRBJ1-2
d_gene: TRBD1
abundance: -
v_gene: TRBV27
CDR3nt: TGTGCCAGCAGTTTCCAGGGGGCGCGGGGCTACACCTTC
CDR3aa: CASSFQGARGYTF

j_gene: TRBJ1-1
d_gene: TRBD1
abundance: few
v_gene: TRBV28
CDR3nt: TGTGCCAGCAGGTCCACAGGGGGCACTGAAGCTTTCTTT
CDR3aa: CASRSTGGTEAFF

j_gene: TRBJ2-3
d_gene: TRBD2
abundance: -
v_gene: TRBV7-9
CDR3nt: TGTGCCAGCAGCGTGACTAGCGGGGGGGGCGCAGATACGCAGTATTTT
CDR3aa: CASSVTSGGGADTQYF

j_gene: TRBJ1-6
d_gene: -
abundance: -
v_gene: TRBV6-1
CDR3nt: TGTGCCAGCAGTGACGGGTTCCGTAATTCACCCCTCCACTTT
CDR3aa: CASSDGFRNSPLHF

j_gene: TRBJ2-7
d_gene: TRBD1
abundance: -
v_gene: TRBV19
CDR3nt: TGTGCCAGTAGCTGGGGACGGGACAGAGACGAGCAGTACTTC
CDR3aa: CASSWGRDRDEQYF

j_gene: TRBJ2-1
d_gene: TRBD2
abundance: once
v_gene: TRBV7-7
CDR3nt: TGTGCTAGCAGCTTAGGCGGGGGGGACTACAATGAGCAGTTCTTC
CDR3aa: CASSLGGGDYNEQFF